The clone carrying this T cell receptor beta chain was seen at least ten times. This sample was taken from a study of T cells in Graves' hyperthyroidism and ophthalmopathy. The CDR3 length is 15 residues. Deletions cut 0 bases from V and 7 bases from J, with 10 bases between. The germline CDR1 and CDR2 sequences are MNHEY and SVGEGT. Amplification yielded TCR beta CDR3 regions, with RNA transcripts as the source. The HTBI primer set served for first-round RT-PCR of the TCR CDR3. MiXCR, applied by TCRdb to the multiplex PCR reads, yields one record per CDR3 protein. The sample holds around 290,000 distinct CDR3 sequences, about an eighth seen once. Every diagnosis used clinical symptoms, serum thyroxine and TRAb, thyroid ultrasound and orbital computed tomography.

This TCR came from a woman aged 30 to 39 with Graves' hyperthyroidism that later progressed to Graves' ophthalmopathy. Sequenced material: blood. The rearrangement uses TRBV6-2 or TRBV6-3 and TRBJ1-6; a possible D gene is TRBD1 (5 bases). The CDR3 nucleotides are TGTGCCAGCAGTTACTCATCCAGGGCAAATTCACCCCTCCACTTT. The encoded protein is CASSYSSRANSPLHF.